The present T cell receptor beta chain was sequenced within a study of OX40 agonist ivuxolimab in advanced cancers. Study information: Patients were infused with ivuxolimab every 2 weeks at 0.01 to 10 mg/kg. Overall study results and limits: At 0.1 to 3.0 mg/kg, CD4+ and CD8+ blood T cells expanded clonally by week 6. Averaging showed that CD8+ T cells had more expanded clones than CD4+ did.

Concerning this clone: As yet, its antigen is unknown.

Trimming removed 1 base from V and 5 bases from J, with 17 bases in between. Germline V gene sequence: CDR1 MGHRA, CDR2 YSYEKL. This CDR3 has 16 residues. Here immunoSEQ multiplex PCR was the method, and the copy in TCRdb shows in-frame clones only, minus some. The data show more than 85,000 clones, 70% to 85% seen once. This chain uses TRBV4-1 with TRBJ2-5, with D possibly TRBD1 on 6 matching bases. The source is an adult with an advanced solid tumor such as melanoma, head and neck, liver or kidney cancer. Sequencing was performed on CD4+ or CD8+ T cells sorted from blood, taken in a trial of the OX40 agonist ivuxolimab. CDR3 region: CASSQGDAGALETQYF. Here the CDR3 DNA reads TGCGCCAGCAGCCAAGGGGATGCAGGGGCCTTGGAGACCCAGTACTTC.